One sample yielded the 22 T cell receptor beta chains listed below, sequenced in a study of CD8 T cells in Susac syndrome. Reverse transcription of about 0.5 to 1 ug RNA was carried out with random hexamers. TCRdb passed the immunoSEQ multiplex PCR reads through MiXCR, listing each CDR3 protein once. This sample has 80,000 to 90,000 distinct CDR3 sequences, with approximately 95% found just once. The sequenced material came from CD8+ T cells from PBMCs. These receptor sequences come from a human donor with Susac syndrome.

The chain links TRBV20-1 to TRBJ2-1; D is ambiguous. The length of the CDR3 is 14 residues. V was shortened by 3 bases and J by 9 bases, with 18 bases between the two germline ends. CDR1 is DFQATT and CDR2 is SNEGSKA in the germline V gene (reference sequence). The CDR3 sequence is CSARVSPLSFEQFF. DNA of the CDR3: TGCAGTGCTAGGGTTAGCCCCCTGTCCTTTGAGCAGTTCTTC.

The chain recombines TRBV20-1 with TRBJ1-2; D ambiguous. The CDR3 spans 13 residues. The V gene lost 1 base and the J gene lost 8 bases, with 14 bases spanning the gap. Germline values: CDR1 DFQATT, CDR2 SNEGSKA (reference sequence). As DNA, the CDR3 is TGCAGTGCTAGAGCCCGATCCTCACGGGGCTACACCTTC. It translates to CSARARSSRGYTF.

This chain joins TRBV20-1 and TRBJ1-4; the D is unclear. The CDR3 contains 13 residues. V lost 5 bases to trimming and J lost 2 bases, with 9 bases between them. CDR1 and CDR2 (germline): DFQATT, SNEGSKA (reference sequence). CDR3 amino acids: CSALGGTNEKLFF. CDR3 nucleotides: TGCAGTGCTCTAGGAGGCACTAATGAAAAACTGTTTTTT.

This chain joins TRBV25-1 and TRBJ1-2; D is unresolved. V gave up 0 bases and J gave up 8 bases, with 13 bases separating them. Per the germline V gene, CDR1 is MGHDK and CDR2 is SYGVNS. This CDR3 has 14 amino acids. In nucleotides, the CDR3 is TGTGCCAGCAGTGAATACAACAAGGGCTGGGGCTACACCTTC. It encodes CASSEYNKGWGYTF.

The CDR3: CATTGLAGGPSTGELFF. The CDR3 DNA is TGTGCCACCACCGGGTTAGCGGGAGGGCCGAGCACCGGGGAGCTGTTTTTT. The J gene is TRBJ2-2, the V gene TRBV15; TRBD2 matches 11 bases. Germline V lookup: CDR1 LNHNV, CDR2 YYDKDF (reference sequence). With V trimmed by 7 bases and J by 4 bases, 11 bases remained unmatched. This CDR3 contains 17 residues.

The J gene is TRBJ2-3, the V gene TRBV20-1; D possibly corresponds to TRBD1 (6 bases). The CDR3 runs to 19 residues. The V end lost 6 bases, the J end lost 3 bases, and 31 bases lay between the germline ends. CDR1 and CDR2 (germline): DFQATT, SNEGSKA (reference sequence). This chain's CDR3 is CSALTPILPGQRGTDTQYF. CDR3 DNA sequence: TGCAGTGCCCTCACTCCTATTCTTCCAGGACAAAGGGGGACAGATACGCAGTATTTT.

Only one count was recorded for this clonotype. The CDR3 region has the DNA TGCAGCGTTGATGGGGTCGGCTACACCTTC. Translation gives CSVDGVGYTF. The chain has TRBV29-1 and TRBJ1-2; D gene ambiguous. Germline CDR1 reads SQVTM; CDR2 reads ANQGSEA. V gave up 3 bases and J gave up 8 bases, with 7 bases separating them. CDR3 length: 10 amino acids.

This clonotype was counted only a few times. This rearrangement joins TRBV28 to TRBJ2-7; 10 bases align to TRBD1. The junction had 1 base not matched to a gene; V was cut back by 2 bases and J by 0 bases. The CDR3 is 15 residues long. The germline V gene has CDR1 MDHEN and CDR2 SYDVKM. CDR3: CASSLGTGVSYEQYF. CDR3 in DNA: TGTGCCAGCAGTTTAGGGACAGGGGTCTCCTACGAGCAGTACTTC. The complete variable domain, with remaining parts taken from reference TRBV28 and TRBJ2-7, reads DVKVTQSSRYLVKRTGEKVFLECVQDMDHENMFWYRQDPGLGLRLIYFSYDVKMKEKGDIPEGYSVSREKKERFSLILESASTNQTSMYLCASSLGTGVSYEQYFGPGTRLTVT.

This chain joins TRBV4-1 and TRBJ2-1; D unresolved. Germline V gene lookup returns CDR1 MGHRA and CDR2 YSYEKL. This CDR3 spans 12 amino acids. Trimming took 0 bases from V and 6 from J, leaving 3 bases between them. CDR3 region: CASSQDGNEQFF. CDR3 nucleotide sequence: TGCGCCAGCAGCCAAGATGGCAATGAGCAGTTCTTC.

The chain has TRBV7-9 and TRBJ1-1; D may be TRBD1 (5 bases). CDR1 and CDR2 (germline): SEHNR, FQNEAQ (reference sequence). V lost 5 bases, J lost 3 bases, and 19 bases lay in between. This CDR3 has 16 residues. The CDR3 loop is CASSPPKQGVDTEAFF. The CDR3, as DNA: TGTGCCAGCAGCCCCCCTAAGCAGGGTGTAGACACTGAAGCTTTCTTT.

This clonotype was observed once. The rearrangement links TRBV12-3 or TRBV12-4 to TRBJ2-1; D is uncertain. Trimming pared 3 bases from V and 9 bases from J, leaving 9 bases between. There are 12 residues in the CDR3. This CDR3 reads CASSFARSEQFF. In DNA, the CDR3 is TGTGCCAGCAGTTTCGCCCGAAGTGAGCAGTTCTTC.

CDR3: CSADRAGELFF. The CDR3 nucleotides read TGCAGCGCCGATAGGGCCGGGGAGCTGTTTTTT. This chain joins TRBV29-1 and TRBJ2-2; D gene uncertain. The V end lost 7 bases, the J end lost 6 bases, and 9 bases lay between the germline ends. Germline lookup yields CDR1 SQVTM and CDR2 ANQGSEA. The CDR3 runs 11 residues.

This sequence joins TRBV4-2 and TRBJ2-5; tentatively, D is TRBD2 (6 bases). Germline V gene lookup returns CDR1 LGHNA and CDR2 YNFKEQ. The V end was cut by 4 bases, the J end by 1 base, with 16 bases between. The CDR3 covers 16 residues. The CDR3 DNA reads TGTGCCAGCAGCCCCAGGGCGGAGGGCCTCCAAGAGACCCAGTACTTC. Amino acid sequence: CASSPRAEGLQETQYF.

The chain employs TRBV20-1 and TRBJ2-3; D ambiguous. The CDR3 totals 14 residues. The V end lost 2 bases, the J end lost 0 bases, and 9 bases lay between the germline ends. Germline V lookup: CDR1 DFQATT, CDR2 SNEGSKA (reference sequence). For the CDR3, the DNA is TGCAGTGCTAGAATAGGTTGGAGCACAGATACGCAGTATTTT. Its protein product is CSARIGWSTDTQYF.

This chain joins TRBV7-6 and TRBJ2-7; 7 nucleotides agree with TRBD2. V dropped 5 bases and J dropped 6; count of bases not matched to a gene: 7. The germline V gene encodes CDR1 SGHVS and CDR2 FNYEAQ. The CDR3 covers 13 residues. The CDR3 protein is CASSPLGGFEQYF. CDR3 DNA sequence: TGTGCCAGCAGCCCCCTGGGGGGGTTCGAGCAGTACTTC.

The chain uses TRBV20-1 and TRBJ2-5, with TRBD2 matching over 7 bases. CDR3 length: 14 residues. Germline V gene lookup returns CDR1 DFQATT and CDR2 SNEGSKA (reference sequence). Losses at the gene ends were 6 bases for V and 1 base for J; bases not matched to a gene: 8. CDR3 sequence reads: CSAVTGGGQETQYF. The CDR3 DNA is TGCAGTGCAGTAACGGGAGGAGGCCAAGAGACCCAGTACTTC.

The V call is TRBV2, the J call TRBJ2-4; possible D gene TRBD2, 6 bases. The ends were cut back, 3 bases at V and 5 bases at J, with 17 bases in the middle. CDR3 length: 16 residues. Per the germline V gene, CDR1 is SNHLY and CDR2 is FYNNEI. CDR3 bases: TGTGCCAGCAGTGAGGGAGGTCGGCTTATAGAAAACATTCAGTACTTC. This encodes CASSEGGRLIENIQYF.

This clonotype was seen a single time. The rearrangement uses TRBV25-1 and TRBJ2-2; D could derive from TRBD1 or TRBD2 (5 bases each). The ends were cut back, 8 bases at V and 4 bases at J, with 8 bases in the middle. The CDR3 sequence is 12 residues long. Germline V lookup: CDR1 MGHDK, CDR2 SYGVNS. The CDR3 bases are TGTGCCAGCGAGAGGGGCACCGGGGAGCTGTTTTTT. Amino acid sequence: CASERGTGELFF.

CDR3 nucleotides: TGTGCCACCAGCAGAGTAAAGAACACTGAAGCTTTCTTT. It translates to CATSRVKNTEAFF. This chain uses TRBV15 with TRBJ1-1; D is undetermined. Trimming shortened V by 1 base and J by 1 base, and 4 bases separated the two germline ends. Germline V lookup: CDR1 LNHNV, CDR2 YYDKDF (reference sequence). The CDR3 extends over 13 amino acids.

V gene TRBV20-1 combines with J gene TRBJ1-2, with D unresolved. Germline V gene sequence: CDR1 DFQATT, CDR2 SNEGSKA (reference sequence). CDR3 size: 12 residues. The CDR3 region is CSTQEVGDGYTF. CDR3 in DNA: TGCAGCACTCAGGAGGTTGGGGATGGCTACACCTTC.

This clonotype appeared once. V and J are TRBV13 and TRBJ1-1, with TRBD1 matching 10 bases. The CDR3 length is 14 residues. The J segment lost 5 bases and the V segment lost 5 bases, leaving 5 bases of the junction unmatched. Germline lookup yields CDR1 PRHDT and CDR2 FYEKMQ (reference sequence). The CDR3, as DNA: TGTGCCAGCAGCCTGGGGACAGGGGAGACTGAAGCTTTCTTT. This sequence encodes CASSLGTGETEAFF.

The chain recombines TRBV7-9 with TRBJ2-5; D gene ambiguous. V was trimmed by 2 bases and J by 1 base, leaving 2 bases between them. Germline V CDR1 and CDR2: SEHNR, FQNEAQ (reference sequence). The length of the CDR3 is 12 residues. CDR3 sequence: CASSLPQETQYF. The CDR3 nucleotides read TGTGCCAGCAGCTTACCCCAAGAGACCCAGTACTTC.